Sequencing of this T cell receptor (beta chain) was carried out in a study of T cell repertoires in cytomegalovirus infection. This clonotype has a handful of counts. No antigen is known for it. One entry per CDR3 protein results from TCRdb running MiXCR on the reads. The sample has about 500,000 distinct CDR3 sequences, 25% to 35% seen once. CDR1 DFQATT and CDR2 SNEGSKA come from the germline V gene (reference sequence). The V end lost 6 bases, the J end lost 3 bases, and 24 bases lay between the germline ends. This CDR3 contains 17 residues. Sample: cultured PBMCs, taken from culture after CMV antigen stimulation. The rearrangement uses TRBV20-1 and TRBJ2-1, with a weak D call TRBD1 (5 bases). The TCR originated in a human donor in good health (CMV status not recorded). Some clones in this sample may be carry-over from other donors' samples. Here the CDR3 reads CSARLPTGRGYYNEQFF. CDR3 nucleotides: TGCAGTGCCAGACTCCCCACAGGTAGGGGATACTACAATGAGCAGTTCTTC.